The 28 T cell receptor beta chains below come from one sample, sequenced in a study of preoperative IRX-2 immunotherapy in early breast cancer (dated by TCRdb to the late 2010s). Library prep was done by the immunoSEQ multiplex PCR assay. TCRdb's version of the immuneACCESS table is confined to in-frame rearrangements and falls short of the full clone set. An unresolved V gene accounts for under half of the shortfall where checked; the remainder is of unknown origin. This sample lists some 59,000 clones; approximately 94% were detected once. The ten largest clones take up around 1.5% of the sample. The sample's treatment or condition label, decoded: preoperative locoregional IRX-2 cytokine immunotherapy. Specimen collection occurred from a patient treated with IRX-2 immunotherapy. The receptor source for this set is a human donor with breast cancer.

The V call is TRBV5-6, the J call TRBJ1-1; D gene ambiguous. This CDR3 contains 14 residues. Trimming removed 4 bases at V and 0 bases at J, with 10 bases between. Germline values: CDR1 SGHDT, CDR2 YYEEEE. CDR3 bases: TGTGCCAGCAGCCTCCAGTGGATGAACACTGAAGCTTTCTTT. This gives the protein CASSLQWMNTEAFF.

This sequence joins TRBV18 and TRBJ2-5; 13 bases are a match to TRBD2. Trimming removed 5 bases from V and 5 bases from J; junction bases left unmatched: 5. The germline CDR1 and CDR2 sequences are KGHSH and LQKENI. The CDR3 has 15 amino acids. CDR3 region: CASSNGLAGEETQYF. In DNA, the CDR3 is TGTGCCAGCTCAAACGGACTAGCGGGGGAGGAGACCCAGTACTTC.

In DNA, the CDR3 is TGCGCCAGCAGCGCGGCCTGGACTAGCGGGTACAATGAGCAGTTCTTC. This encodes CASSAAWTSGYNEQFF. The J gene is TRBJ2-1, the V gene TRBV4-1; 11 bases line up with TRBD2. CDR1 and CDR2 (germline): MGHRA, YSYEKL. Trimming cost V 5 bases and J 4 bases; bases outside gene matches: 7. The CDR3 sequence is 16 residues long.

This rearrangement joins TRBV2 to TRBJ1-6; D unresolved. V was clipped by 9 bases and J by 6 bases, with 12 bases between them. Germline values: CDR1 SNHLY, CDR2 FYNNEI. The CDR3 loop spans 13 amino acids. The CDR3, as DNA: TGTGCCAGTCAGGCGTCAGTTAATTCACCCCTCCACTTT. Translated, it gives CASQASVNSPLHF.

The chain uses TRBV5-1 and TRBJ1-3; a possible D gene is TRBD1 (6 bases). CDR3 size: 15 residues. Trimming shortened V by 1 base and J by 2 bases, and 10 bases separated the two germline ends. In germline, CDR1 is SGHRS, CDR2 YFSETQ. The CDR3 spells CASSLTGYAGNTIYF. Written as DNA, the CDR3 is TGCGCCAGCAGCTTGACAGGGTACGCTGGAAACACCATATATTTT.

The chain links TRBV4-1 to TRBJ2-3; D is uncertain. Trimming took 0 bases from V and 0 from J, leaving 10 bases between them. Germline lookup yields CDR1 MGHRA and CDR2 YSYEKL. The CDR3 spans 16 residues. CDR3 nucleotide sequence: TGCGCCAGCAGCCAAGACGGGCGAACTAGCACAGATACGCAGTATTTT. Its protein product is CASSQDGRTSTDTQYF.

The rearrangement uses TRBV28 and TRBJ1-4; a possible D gene is TRBD1 (5 bases). This CDR3 region has 16 residues. Germline CDR1 and CDR2: MDHEN and SYDVKM. V was shortened by 7 bases and J by 7 bases, with 22 bases between the two germline ends. Here the CDR3 DNA reads TGTGCCAGCAACCCCGCCAACCCAGGGAGGTCTGAAAAACTGTTTTTT. Amino acids: CASNPANPGRSEKLFF.

This sequence joins TRBV28 and TRBJ1-2; 8 nucleotides line up with TRBD1. Losses at the gene ends were 5 bases for V and 8 bases for J; bases not matched to a gene: 7. CDR1 MDHEN and CDR2 SYDVKM come from the germline V gene. The CDR3 covers 13 residues. The CDR3 loop reads CASSTRTGLGYTF. As DNA, the CDR3 is TGTGCCAGCAGTACCAGGACAGGGTTGGGCTACACCTTC.

This sequence joins TRBV5-1 and TRBJ2-7; no definite D call. The CDR3 is made up of 14 amino acids. Germline lookup yields CDR1 SGHRS and CDR2 YFSETQ. Trimming pared 5 bases from V and 0 bases from J, leaving 12 bases between. CDR3 nucleotides: TGCGCCAGCAGTGGCGCGGTGGGCTCCTACGAGCAGTACTTC. Translating gives CASSGAVGSYEQYF.

The rearrangement links TRBV7-7 to TRBJ2-5; 11 nucleotides line up with TRBD2. V shed 6 bases and J 3 bases; nucleotides not matched to a gene: 6. The CDR3 has 15 amino acids. Germline CDR1 reads SSHAT; CDR2 reads FNYEAQ (reference sequence). Here the CDR3 DNA reads TGTGCCAGCAGTCAGGGACTAGCGGAGGAAGAGACCCAGTACTTC. Its translation: CASSQGLAEEETQYF.

This chain uses TRBV30 with TRBJ2-7, with D perhaps TRBD1 (8 bases). Germline V lookup: CDR1 GTSNPN, CDR2 SVGIG (reference sequence). V lost 1 base to trimming and J lost 0 bases, with 22 bases between them. The CDR3 sequence is 18 residues long. The CDR3 nucleotides are TGTGCCTGGAGTGGGTTGACAGGGGCGGCGGGAGTCTCCTACGAGCAGTACTTC. Its translation is CAWSGLTGAAGVSYEQYF.

V usage is TRBV9 and J usage is TRBJ2-1; possible D gene TRBD1, 5 bases. The V gene's germline CDR1 is SGDLS and CDR2 YYNGEE. Trimming removed 0 bases at V and 3 bases at J, with 10 bases between. CDR3 size: 15 residues. CDR3 sequence (DNA): TGTGCCAGCAGCGTAGGACAGCGCCTCTACAATGAGCAGTTCTTC. Protein sequence: CASSVGQRLYNEQFF.

This sequence joins TRBV14 and TRBJ1-1; D remains unclear. This CDR3 has 15 residues. The V gene's germline CDR1 is SGHDN and CDR2 FVKESK. V shed 3 bases and J shed 3 bases, with 14 bases lying between them. The CDR3 bases are TGTGCCAGCAGCCACTCTCACGGAGGTTACACTGAAGCTTTCTTT. Translating it yields CASSHSHGGYTEAFF.

This chain joins TRBV4-2 and TRBJ2-7; D might be TRBD2 (5 bases). CDR3 length: 15 residues. The germline gives CDR1 LGHNA, CDR2 YNFKEQ. V lost 2 bases and J lost 2, with 13 bases in between. The CDR3 DNA sequence: TGTGCCAGCAGCCAAAGGCTCCGGGATCCCTACGAGCAGTACTTC. It codes for CASSQRLRDPYEQYF.

As for this clone: At one end the junction does not follow the germline gene, possibly because of a read error. The genes are TRBV7-2 and TRBJ2-1, with a tentative D call TRBD2 (6 bases). CDR3 length: 12 residues. The germline CDR1 and CDR2 sequences are SGHTA and FQGNSA. CDR3 in amino acids: CASSPLGGTPVF. CDR3 sequence (DNA): TGTGCCAGCAGCCCCCTCGGTGGGACTCCTGTCTTC.

The V call is TRBV2, the J call TRBJ2-2; 10 bases are a match to TRBD2. CDR3 length equals 15 residues. The trim removed 6 bases at V and 5 bases at J, leaving 6 bases unmatched. Per germline, CDR1 SNHLY and CDR2 FYNNEI. The CDR3: CASSALAGATGELFF. CDR3 in DNA: TGTGCCAGCAGCGCGCTAGCGGGAGCAACCGGGGAGCTGTTTTTT.

The chain carries TRBV23-1 and TRBJ2-7; tentative D call: TRBD2 (6 bases). TRBV23-1 is assigned to the ORF class and has an uncertain function. Trimming stripped 0 bases from V and 6 bases from J, with 15 bases between. The CDR3 spans 15 residues. The CDR3: CASSQSEGYNGEQYF. As DNA, the CDR3 is TGCGCCAGCAGTCAATCGGAGGGCTATAACGGCGAGCAGTACTTC.

The chain couples TRBV28 to TRBJ1-1; weak D call: TRBD1 (6 bases). Deletions cut 5 bases from V and 5 bases from J, with 18 bases between. Germline V gives CDR1 MDHEN, CDR2 SYDVKM. CDR3 length: 15 residues. CDR3 DNA sequence: TGTGCCAGCAGTGACCATGGGGGCCTGATGACTGAAGCTTTCTTT. It translates to CASSDHGGLMTEAFF.

V usage is TRBV14 and J usage is TRBJ2-7; 8 bases line up with TRBD1. V lost 4 bases to trimming and J lost 4 bases; unmatched junction nucleotides: 3. The CDR3 spans 13 residues. Per germline, CDR1 SGHDN and CDR2 FVKESK. The CDR3 protein is CASSPGGGYEQYF. CDR3 DNA sequence: TGTGCCAGCAGCCCAGGGGGCGGTTACGAGCAGTACTTC.

The CDR3 spells CASSPRILNTGELFF. Written as DNA, the CDR3 is TGTGCCAGCAGCCCCCGGATACTGAACACCGGGGAGCTGTTTTTT. The chain carries TRBV11-2 and TRBJ2-2, with D unresolved. Germline V gives CDR1 SGHAT, CDR2 FQNNGV. Trimming stripped 5 bases from V and 1 base from J, with 11 bases between. CDR3 length equals 15 residues.

V gene TRBV5-1 combines with J gene TRBJ2-1, with 10 bases fitting TRBD2. The CDR3 has 16 residues. V lost 0 bases, J lost 4 bases, and 4 bases stayed unmatched. Per germline, CDR1 SGHRS and CDR2 YFSETQ. CDR3 residues: CASSLAVSGGYNEQFF. CDR3 in DNA: TGCGCCAGCAGCTTGGCCGTTAGCGGGGGGTACAATGAGCAGTTCTTC.

The CDR3 sequence is CASGETGELFF. In nucleotides, the CDR3 is TGTGCCAGCGGGGAAACCGGGGAGCTGTTTTTT. This rearrangement joins TRBV28 to TRBJ2-2; D is ambiguous. Germline CDR1 reads MDHEN; CDR2 reads SYDVKM. V was shortened by 8 bases and J by 5 bases, with 6 bases between the two germline ends. This CDR3 spans 11 amino acids.

The chain links TRBV27 to TRBJ2-3; 11 bases line up with TRBD1. The ends lost 3 bases at V and 7 bases at J; junction bases unmatched: 12. The CDR3 totals 17 residues. Germline V gene lookup returns CDR1 MNHEY and CDR2 SMNVEV (reference sequence). This chain's CDR3 is CASSFPSQDRGLYTQYF. CDR3 in DNA: TGTGCCAGCAGTTTTCCCAGCCAGGACAGGGGGCTATATACGCAGTATTTT.

This chain links TRBV5-6 with TRBJ1-2; D unresolved. V was pared by 3 bases and J by 2 bases, with 11 bases between. The germline V gene encodes CDR1 SGHDT and CDR2 YYEEEE. The CDR3 sequence is 14 residues long. This chain's CDR3 is CASSWETENYGYTF. CDR3 nucleotide sequence: TGTGCCAGCAGCTGGGAGACCGAAAACTATGGCTACACCTTC.

This chain joins TRBV4-1 and TRBJ2-1; 10 bases align to TRBD2. Germline lookup yields CDR1 MGHRA and CDR2 YSYEKL. V shed 6 bases and J 7 bases; nucleotides not matched to a gene: 18. The CDR3 runs 18 residues. This CDR3 is CASSHPSGRAPTQNEQFF. Here the CDR3 DNA reads TGCGCCAGCAGTCATCCCAGCGGGAGGGCCCCTACACAGAATGAGCAGTTCTTC.

The rearrangement links TRBV4-2 to TRBJ1-2, with unresolved D. The CDR3 spans 13 residues. V was cut by 0 bases and J by 3 bases, with 5 bases left in between. Germline V gives CDR1 LGHNA, CDR2 YNFKEQ. The CDR3 reads CASSQDSDYGYTF. Written as DNA, the CDR3 is TGTGCCAGCAGCCAAGATTCGGACTATGGCTACACCTTC.

The chain couples TRBV7-2 to TRBJ1-4; D not certain. Germline loops: CDR1 SGHTA, CDR2 FQGNSA. This CDR3 is built from 15 residues. V shed 3 bases and J shed 2 bases, with 10 bases lying between them. CDR3 in DNA: TGTGCCAGCAGCTTTTTCTGGGCCACTAATGAAAAACTGTTTTTT. Its protein is CASSFFWATNEKLFF.

The chain carries TRBV5-5 and TRBJ2-3; D gene ambiguous. There are 13 residues in the CDR3. Germline CDR1 is SGHKS and CDR2 is YYEKEE (reference sequence). Deletions cut 4 bases from V and 1 base from J, with 7 bases between. The CDR3 DNA reads TGTGCCAGCAGCGGCCCTGGCACAGATACGCAGTATTTT. The encoded protein is CASSGPGTDTQYF.